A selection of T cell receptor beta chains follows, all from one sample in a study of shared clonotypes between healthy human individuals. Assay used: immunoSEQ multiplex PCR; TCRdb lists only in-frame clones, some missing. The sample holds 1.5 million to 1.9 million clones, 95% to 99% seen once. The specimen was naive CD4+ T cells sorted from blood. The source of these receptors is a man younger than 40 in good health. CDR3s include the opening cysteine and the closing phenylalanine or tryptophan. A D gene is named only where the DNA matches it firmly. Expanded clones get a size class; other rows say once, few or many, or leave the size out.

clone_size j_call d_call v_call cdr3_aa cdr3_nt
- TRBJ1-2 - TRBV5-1 CASSLGPSEVDSYGYTF TGCGCCAGCAGCTTGGGACCCAGCGAAGTAGATTCATATGGCTACACCTTC
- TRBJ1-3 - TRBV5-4 CASSYPDGPSSGNTIYF TGTGCCAGCAGCTACCCGGACGGACCGAGCTCTGGAAACACCATATATTTT
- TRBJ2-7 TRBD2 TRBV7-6 CASSLGAGVYEQYF TGTGCCAGCAGCTTAGGAGCGGGAGTCTACGAGCAGTACTTC
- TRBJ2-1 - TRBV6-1 CASSVSYNEQFF TGTGCCAGCAGTGTCAGCTACAATGAGCAGTTCTTC
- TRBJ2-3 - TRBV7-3 CASSRIADTDTQYF TGTGCCAGCAGCCGTATAGCGGACACAGATACGCAGTATTTT
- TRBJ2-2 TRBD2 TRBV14 CASSQTTSGNTGELFF TGTGCCAGCAGCCAAACGACTAGCGGGAACACCGGGGAGCTGTTTTTT
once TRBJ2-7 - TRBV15 CATSRDPGPYEQYF TGTGCCACCAGCAGAGATCCAGGGCCCTACGAGCAGTACTTC
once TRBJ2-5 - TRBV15 CATSRDAGGETQYF TGTGCCACCAGCAGAGACGCAGGTGGGGAGACCCAGTACTTC
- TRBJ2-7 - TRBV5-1 CASSLAEGPNYEQYF TGCGCCAGCAGCTTGGCCGAGGGACCCAACTACGAGCAGTACTTC
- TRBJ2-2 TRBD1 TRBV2 CASRVATGLYGELFF TGTGCCAGCAGAGTGGCGACAGGGTTATATGGGGAGCTGTTTTTT
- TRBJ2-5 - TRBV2 CASSGTLPRETQYF TGTGCCAGCAGTGGGACCCTACCGCGCGAGACCCAGTACTTC